This T cell receptor beta chain was sequenced for a study of radiotherapy plus CTLA-4 blockade in lung cancer. Study-level points and caveats: The authors reported that early blood T cell clone dynamics, with interferon-beta, best predicted response. Tumor-origin TCR clones grew in blood after radiotherapy plus ipilimumab.

The germline V gene has CDR1 MDHEN and CDR2 SYDVKM. The CDR3 spans 14 residues. J lost 4 bases, V lost 7 bases, and 4 bases had no gene match. In the case of this clone: Its antigen is as yet unknown.

Using immunoSEQ multiplex PCR, the repertoire was profiled, and TCRdb retains in-frame clones only, with some absent. The sample has 65,000 to 90,000 clones, 80% to 90% seen once; the top ten hold 35% to 45%. In chemo-refractory metastatic non-small-cell lung cancer, patients got ipilimumab CTLA-4 blockade together with focal radiation. Source: peripheral blood, taken from a patient treated with radiotherapy plus ipilimumab. The chain uses TRBV28 and TRBJ1-4; 9 bases align to TRBD1. The sequence derives from a human donor with non-small cell lung cancer that progressed on radiotherapy plus ipilimumab. CDR3 loop: CASTYRGLNEKLFF. The CDR3 region has the DNA TGTGCCAGCACCTACAGGGGGCTTAATGAAAAACTGTTTTTT.